The T cell receptor beta chain under discussion was sequenced for a study of blood T cell repertoires in COVID-19. Study-wide background: The analysed material was cDNA or gDNA that came from T cells, B-cell-depleted T cells, or PBMCs.

Original data processing: The assay estimated nucleated cells by amplifying reference gene primers. The data were produced by immunoSEQ multiplex PCR, yet TCRdb's version contains in-frame clones alone and is incomplete. Clone size and V and J calls were adopted from that table, with D and trimming inferred from the DNA. The sample carries about 150,000 clones, approximately 81% recorded once. Germline V gene data show CDR1 as SGHKS and CDR2 as YYEKEE (reference sequence). With V trimmed by 4 bases and J by 12 bases, 6 bases remained unmatched. This CDR3 is built from 12 residues. The sequencing sample was made of peripheral blood. The sequence derives from a young man with active or convalescent COVID-19. V gene TRBV5-5 combines with J gene TRBJ2-3; 9 nucleotides match TRBD1. Here the CDR3 DNA reads TGTGCCAGCAGCAAAGGGGACAGGGCCCAGTATTTT. This codes for CASSKGDRAQYF. Full variable domain (rest looked up from reference TRBV5-5 and TRBJ2-3): DAGVTQSPTHLIKTRGQQVTLRCSPISGHKSVSWYQQVLGQGPQFIFQYYEKEERGRGNFPDRFSARQFPNYSSELNVNALLLGDSALYLCASSKGDRAQYFGPGTRLTVL.